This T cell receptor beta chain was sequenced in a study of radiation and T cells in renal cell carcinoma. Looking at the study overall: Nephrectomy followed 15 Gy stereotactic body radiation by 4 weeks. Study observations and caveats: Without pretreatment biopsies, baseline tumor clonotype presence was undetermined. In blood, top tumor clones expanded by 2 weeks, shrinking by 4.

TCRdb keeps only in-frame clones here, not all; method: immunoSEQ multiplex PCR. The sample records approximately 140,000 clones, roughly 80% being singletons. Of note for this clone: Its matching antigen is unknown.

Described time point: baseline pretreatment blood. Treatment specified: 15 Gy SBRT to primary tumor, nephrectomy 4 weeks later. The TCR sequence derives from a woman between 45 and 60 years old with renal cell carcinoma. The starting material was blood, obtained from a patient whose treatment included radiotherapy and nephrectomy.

CDR3 amino acids: CASKYQTGAGNTIYF. CDR3 DNA sequence: TGTGCCAGCAAATACCAAACAGGGGCCGGAAACACCATATATTTT. The rearrangement links TRBV6-6 to TRBJ1-3; 7 nucleotides match TRBD1. Germline CDR1 and CDR2: MNHNY and SVGAGI (reference sequence). V lost 7 bases to trimming and J lost 4 bases; unmatched junction nucleotides: 10. This CDR3 spans 15 amino acids.